This entry lists 14 T cell receptor beta chains sequenced from one sample in a study of cytomegalovirus exposure and HLA in healthy donors. The PCR used 60 Vbeta and 13 Jbeta primers. Generated by immunoSEQ multiplex PCR, the TCRdb table keeps only in-frame clones and is missing some. Counted here are fewer than 200,000 clones, roughly 87% occurring once; the ten biggest clones make up 0.2% to 0.3%. Sequenced sample: PBMCs. These receptors all come from a girl in the first two years of life in good health and CMV-seronegative.

The rearrangement uses TRBV4-2 and TRBJ2-5, with TRBD2 matching over 14 bases. The ends lost 3 bases at V and 0 bases at J; junction bases unmatched: 3. From germline, CDR1 is LGHNA and CDR2 YNFKEQ. The CDR3 has 17 amino acids. CDR3 in DNA: TGTGCCAGCAGCCACGGACTAGCGGGGGGCAACCAAGAGACCCAGTACTTC. This translates into CASSHGLAGGNQETQYF.

In this sample, this clone turned up a few times. The chain has TRBV11-2 and TRBJ1-1; D is unresolved. CDR3 length equals 13 residues. V was trimmed by 0 bases and J by 13 bases, leaving 15 bases between them. The germline V gene encodes CDR1 SGHAT and CDR2 FQNNGV. The DNA of the CDR3 is TGTGCCAGCAGCTTAGATCAAACGGGTCGGGGTTTCTTT. This codes for CASSLDQTGRGFF.

J is TRBJ1-2 and V is TRBV6-5, with 9 nucleotides matching TRBD1. V was clipped by 6 bases and J by 5 bases; unmatched bases: 10. The CDR3 is 15 amino acids. Germline loops: CDR1 MNHEY, CDR2 SVGAGI. The CDR3 reads CASRGARTGVYGYTF. CDR3 nucleotides: TGTGCCAGCAGGGGTGCCAGGACAGGGGTTTATGGCTACACCTTC.

The V call is TRBV12-5, the J call TRBJ2-2; 7 bases are shared with TRBD1. The ends lost 6 bases at V and 0 bases at J; junction bases unmatched: 4. CDR1 is LGHNT and CDR2 is FRNRAP in the germline V gene. This CDR3 comprises 15 residues. The CDR3 sequence: CASGKDRTNTGELFF. The CDR3 DNA reads TGTGCTAGTGGCAAGGACAGGACGAACACCGGGGAGCTGTTTTTT.

V and J are TRBV5-1 and TRBJ2-3; TRBD1 is a possible D gene (6 bases). The CDR3 is 16 amino acids. Between the trimmed V and J ends, which lost 0 bases and 1 base, there was a span of 12 bases. The germline CDR1 and CDR2 sequences are SGHRS and YFSETQ. The CDR3: CASSLVAPGGTDTQYF. In DNA form, the CDR3 reads TGCGCCAGCAGCTTGGTAGCGCCAGGGGGCACAGATACGCAGTATTTT.

The chain combines TRBV4-1 with TRBJ2-1; no clear D. V was clipped by 0 bases and J by 8 bases, with 5 bases between them. CDR1 is MGHRA and CDR2 is YSYEKL in the germline V gene. This CDR3 comprises 12 residues. The CDR3 loop is CASSQERDEQFF. CDR3 sequence (DNA): TGCGCCAGCAGCCAAGAACGGGATGAGCAGTTCTTC.

The rearrangement links TRBV5-1 to TRBJ2-6; 9 positions agree with TRBD1. Trimming at V came to 3 bases and at J to 1 base, leaving 8 bases not matched to a gene. The CDR3 is 18 residues long. Germline CDR1 reads SGHRS; CDR2 reads YFSETQ. The CDR3 loop is CASSYPGQGWSGANVLTF. CDR3 DNA sequence: TGCGCCAGCAGCTATCCGGGACAGGGCTGGTCTGGGGCCAACGTCCTGACTTTC.

About this clone: One junction end does not reproduce the germline sequence, and a read error may be involved. J is TRBJ1-4 and V is TRBV7-9, with D possibly TRBD1 on 5 matching bases. The CDR3 covers 15 residues. Germline assignment: CDR1 SEHNR and CDR2 FQNEAQ (reference sequence). Written as DNA, the CDR3 is TGTTCCAGCAGCCAGGCGCGGGGGTTTGGTGAAAAACTGTTTTTT. Amino acids: CSSSQARGFGEKLFF. Full variable domain (remainder filled in from reference TRBV7-9 and TRBJ1-4): DTGVSQNPRHKITKRGQNVTFRCDPISEHNRLYWYRQTLGQGPEFLTYFQNEAQLEKSRLLSDRFSAERPKGSFSTLEIQRTEQGDSAMYLCSSSQARGFGEKLFFGSGTQLSVL.

The rearrangement links TRBV10-3 to TRBJ2-3, with D perhaps TRBD2 (6 bases). Germline V gives CDR1 ENHRY, CDR2 SYGVKD. This CDR3 region has 13 residues. Trimming cost V 8 bases and J 4 bases, with 13 bases left between them. CDR3 bases: TGTGCCATCTGGGGGGACGGGGCAGATACGCAGTATTTT. It codes for CAIWGDGADTQYF.

This clone was observed a handful of times. J is TRBJ2-5 and V is TRBV7-2, with D unresolved. The end of the DNA is better explained by TRBJ2-7, so the J call may be wrong. Germline V gene data show CDR1 as SGHTA and CDR2 as FQGNSA. The CDR3 sequence is 14 residues long. CDR3 DNA sequence: TGTGCCAGCAGCTTAGCCTCCTTTGCCTACGAGCAGTACTTC. Residues: CASSLASFAYEQYF.

The chain employs TRBV4-1 and TRBJ1-1; D possibly corresponds to TRBD1 (5 bases). The V gene's germline CDR1 is MGHRA and CDR2 YSYEKL. The CDR3 has 15 residues. Trimming removed 4 bases from V and 10 bases from J, with 22 bases in between. CDR3 nucleotides: TGCGCCAGCAGCCGAGGGGACTCAGCAGGGTCGGGAGCTTTCTTT. Translating it yields CASSRGDSAGSGAFF.

The rearrangement links TRBV4-1 to TRBJ2-3, with 8 bases lining up with TRBD2. Unmatched junction bases numbered 13, after V lost 1 base and J lost 4 bases. The CDR3 has 18 residues. From germline, CDR1 is MGHRA and CDR2 YSYEKL. CDR3 DNA sequence: TGCGCCAGCAGCCAAGGACCCGCGAGGCGGGGGGTCGCAGATACGCAGTATTTT. The encoded protein is CASSQGPARRGVADTQYF.

This clone was counted between two and nine times. V and J are TRBV6-5 and TRBJ2-7; possible D gene TRBD1, 5 bases. The CDR3 has 14 amino acids. The germline V and J ends were trimmed by 0 bases and 7 bases, with 13 bases remaining between them. CDR1 MNHEY and CDR2 SVGAGI come from the germline V gene. CDR3 nucleotide sequence: TGTGCCAGCAGTTACTCCGGCAGGGTGCGAGAGCAGTACTTC. Translation: CASSYSGRVREQYF.

This chain joins TRBV21-1 and TRBJ1-2; the DNA was not compared with TRBD1, the D call given in the table. TRBV21-1 is recorded as a pseudogene. CDR3 size: 15 residues. Written as DNA, the CDR3 is TGTGCCAGCACCAACCGGGACAGGGTTGAGTATGGCTACACCTTC. It translates to CASTNRDRVEYGYTF.